Shown below are 7 T cell receptor beta chains from a single sample sequenced in a study of cytomegalovirus exposure and HLA in healthy donors. In the PCR, 60 Vbeta and 13 Jbeta primers were used. Repertoires were generated with immunoSEQ multiplex PCR, while TCRdb's copy carries only in-frame clones and drops some. The data show about 65,000 clones, with roughly 77% seen just once and roughly 4% held by the top ten. Sequencing input: PBMCs. The receptors come from a young woman in good health and CMV-seronegative.

This clone was counted between two and nine times. This chain links TRBV29-1 with TRBJ2-7, with 10 bases aligning to TRBD2. The trim removed 5 bases at V and 5 bases at J, leaving 6 bases unmatched. The V gene's germline CDR1 is SQVTM and CDR2 ANQGSEA. This CDR3 spans 13 amino acids. The CDR3 reads CSVPGLASHEQYF. Written as DNA, the CDR3 is TGCAGCGTTCCGGGACTAGCGAGCCACGAGCAGTACTTC.

The chain links TRBV29-1 to TRBJ2-5; 13 bases are a match to TRBD2. J gave up 5 bases and V 4 bases, and 4 bases lay outside the gene matches. The CDR3 has 14 amino acids. Per germline, CDR1 SQVTM and CDR2 ANQGSEA. CDR3 sequence: CSVGGTSGTETQYF. The CDR3 DNA follows: TGCAGCGTTGGGGGGACTAGCGGGACTGAGACCCAGTACTTC.

J is TRBJ2-7 and V is TRBV4-1, with D uncertain. V gave up 5 bases and J gave up 0 bases, with 8 bases separating them. The CDR3 spans 13 residues. Germline V lookup: CDR1 MGHRA, CDR2 YSYEKL. This chain's CDR3 is CASSYTSSYEQYF. CDR3 nucleotide sequence: TGCGCCAGCAGCTACACAAGCTCCTACGAGCAGTACTTC.

The chain uses TRBV5-1 and TRBJ1-5; D unresolved. CDR3 length equals 16 residues. The germline V and J ends were trimmed by 0 bases and 0 bases, with 10 bases remaining between them. Germline V gives CDR1 SGHRS, CDR2 YFSETQ. Written as DNA, the CDR3 is TGCGCCAGCAGCTTGGCCCCGGGGTTTAGCAATCAGCCCCAGCATTTT. Translated, it gives CASSLAPGFSNQPQHF.

This chain connects TRBV9 to TRBJ2-1; 11 positions match TRBD2. Looked up from germline, CDR1 is SGDLS and CDR2 is YYNGEE. J lost 7 bases, V lost 3 bases, and 6 bases had no gene match. This CDR3 has 15 amino acids. The CDR3 spells CASSAETSGVNEQFF. DNA for the CDR3: TGTGCCAGCAGCGCAGAGACTAGCGGGGTAAATGAGCAGTTCTTC.

The chain employs TRBV7-2 and TRBJ2-7; 10 bases map to TRBD2. With V trimmed by 4 bases and J by 4 bases, 7 bases remained unmatched. The CDR3 spans 15 residues. From germline, CDR1 is SGHTA and CDR2 FQGNSA. CDR3 DNA: TGTGCCAGCAGCTACATAGCGGGAGGTCGATACGAGCAGTACTTC. Protein product: CASSYIAGGRYEQYF.

This chain connects TRBV6-6 to TRBJ1-4; 9 nucleotides align to TRBD1. The CDR3 is made up of 15 amino acids. The germline V gene has CDR1 MNHNY and CDR2 SVGAGI (reference sequence). V lost 2 bases, J lost 5 bases, and 3 bases stayed unmatched. The CDR3 coding sequence is TGTGCCAGCAGTTACCGAGACAGGGGGAATGAAAAACTGTTTTTT. As protein: CASSYRDRGNEKLFF.